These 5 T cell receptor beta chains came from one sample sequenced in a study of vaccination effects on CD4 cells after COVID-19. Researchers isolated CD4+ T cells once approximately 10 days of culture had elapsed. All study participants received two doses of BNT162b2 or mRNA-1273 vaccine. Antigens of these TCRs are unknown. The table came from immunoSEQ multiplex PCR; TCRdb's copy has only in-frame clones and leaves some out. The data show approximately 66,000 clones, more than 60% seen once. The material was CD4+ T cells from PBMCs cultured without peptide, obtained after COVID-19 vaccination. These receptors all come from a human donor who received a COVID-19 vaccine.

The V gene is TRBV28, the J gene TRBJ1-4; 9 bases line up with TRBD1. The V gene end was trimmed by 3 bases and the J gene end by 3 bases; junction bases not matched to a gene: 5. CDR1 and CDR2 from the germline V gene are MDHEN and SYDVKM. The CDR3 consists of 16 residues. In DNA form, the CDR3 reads TGTGCCAGCAGTTTGCGACAGGGGGGATCTAATGAAAAACTGTTTTTT. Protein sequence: CASSLRQGGSNEKLFF.

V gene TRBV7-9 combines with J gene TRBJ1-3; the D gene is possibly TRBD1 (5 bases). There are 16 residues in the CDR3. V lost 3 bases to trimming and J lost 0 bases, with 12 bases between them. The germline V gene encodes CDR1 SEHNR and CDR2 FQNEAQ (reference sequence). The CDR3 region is CASSFTGPSSGNTIYF. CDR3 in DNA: TGTGCCAGCAGCTTTACAGGTCCTTCCTCTGGAAACACCATATATTTT.

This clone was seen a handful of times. CDR3 in amino acids: CASSRVSGGARFGELFF. The CDR3 coding sequence is TGCGCCAGCAGCCGAGTTAGCGGGGGGGCTCGTTTCGGGGAGCTGTTTTTT. The V gene is TRBV4-1, the J gene TRBJ2-2; 11 positions agree with TRBD2. Trimming at V came to 4 bases and at J to 7 bases, leaving 11 bases not matched to a gene. This CDR3 is built from 17 residues. In germline, CDR1 is MGHRA, CDR2 YSYEKL.

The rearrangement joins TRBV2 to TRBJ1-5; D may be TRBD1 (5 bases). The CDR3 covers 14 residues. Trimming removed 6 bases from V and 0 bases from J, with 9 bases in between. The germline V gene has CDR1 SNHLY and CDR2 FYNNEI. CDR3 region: CASSWDLSNQPQHF. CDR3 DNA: TGTGCCAGCAGCTGGGACCTTAGCAATCAGCCCCAGCATTTT.

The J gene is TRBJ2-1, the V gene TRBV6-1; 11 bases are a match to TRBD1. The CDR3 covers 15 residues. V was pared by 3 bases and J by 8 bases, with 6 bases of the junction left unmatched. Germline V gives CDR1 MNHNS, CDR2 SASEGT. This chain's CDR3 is CASSDGTGGNDEQFF. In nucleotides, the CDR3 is TGTGCCAGCAGTGATGGGACAGGGGGTAATGATGAGCAGTTCTTC.